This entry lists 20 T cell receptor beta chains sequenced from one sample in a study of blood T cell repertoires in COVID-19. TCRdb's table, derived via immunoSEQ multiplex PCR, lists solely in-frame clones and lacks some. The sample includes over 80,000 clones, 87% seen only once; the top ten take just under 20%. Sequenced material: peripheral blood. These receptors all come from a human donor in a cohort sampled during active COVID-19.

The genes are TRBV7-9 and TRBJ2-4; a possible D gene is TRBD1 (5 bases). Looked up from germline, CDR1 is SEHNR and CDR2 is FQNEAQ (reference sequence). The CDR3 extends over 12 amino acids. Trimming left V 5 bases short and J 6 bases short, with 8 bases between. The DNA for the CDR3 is TGTGCCAGCAGCGCAGGGTCAAACATTCAGTACTTC. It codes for CASSAGSNIQYF.

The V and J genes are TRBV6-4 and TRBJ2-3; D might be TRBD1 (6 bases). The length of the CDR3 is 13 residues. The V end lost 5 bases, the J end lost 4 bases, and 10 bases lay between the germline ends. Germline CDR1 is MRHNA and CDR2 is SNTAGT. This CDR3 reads CASSPTGSDTQYF. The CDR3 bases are TGTGCCAGCAGTCCCACAGGGTCAGATACGCAGTATTTT.

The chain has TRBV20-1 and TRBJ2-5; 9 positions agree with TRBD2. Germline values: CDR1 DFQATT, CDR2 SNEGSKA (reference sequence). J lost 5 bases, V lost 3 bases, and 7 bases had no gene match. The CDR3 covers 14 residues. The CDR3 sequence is CSASLGLAPETQYF. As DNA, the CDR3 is TGCAGTGCTAGTCTGGGACTAGCCCCCGAGACCCAGTACTTC.

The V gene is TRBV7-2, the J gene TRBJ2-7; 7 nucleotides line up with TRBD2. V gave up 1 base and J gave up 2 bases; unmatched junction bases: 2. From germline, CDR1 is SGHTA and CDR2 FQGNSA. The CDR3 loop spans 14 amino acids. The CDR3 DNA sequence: TGTGCCAGCAGCTTAGGACTAGCCCCCTACGAGCAGTACTTC. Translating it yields CASSLGLAPYEQYF.

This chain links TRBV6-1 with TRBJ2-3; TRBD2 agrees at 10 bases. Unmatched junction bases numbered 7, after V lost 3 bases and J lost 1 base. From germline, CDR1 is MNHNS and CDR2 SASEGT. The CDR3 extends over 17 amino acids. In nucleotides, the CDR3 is TGTGCCAGCAGTGATACAGCGGGACTAGCGCGCACAGATACGCAGTATTTT. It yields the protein CASSDTAGLARTDTQYF.

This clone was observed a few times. CDR3 sequence (DNA): TGTGCCAGTAGCGCCGCCGCTGGGGGGGCCAGCGAGCAGTACTTC. It codes for CASSAAAGGASEQYF. The chain combines TRBV19 with TRBJ2-7; possible D gene TRBD2, 7 bases. V shed 6 bases and J shed 6 bases, with 21 bases lying between them. The CDR3 loop spans 15 amino acids. Germline assignment: CDR1 LNHDA and CDR2 SQIVND (reference sequence).

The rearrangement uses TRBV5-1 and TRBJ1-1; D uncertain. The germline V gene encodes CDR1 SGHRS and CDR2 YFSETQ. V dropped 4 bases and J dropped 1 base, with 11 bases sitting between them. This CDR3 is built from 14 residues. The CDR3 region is CASSPGGGNTEAFF. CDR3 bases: TGCGCCAGCAGCCCTGGCGGTGGGAACACTGAAGCTTTCTTT.

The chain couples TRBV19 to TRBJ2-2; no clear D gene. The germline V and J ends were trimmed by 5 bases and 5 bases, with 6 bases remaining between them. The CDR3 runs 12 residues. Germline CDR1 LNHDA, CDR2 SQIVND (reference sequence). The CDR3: CASSLFTGELFF. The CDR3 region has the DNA TGTGCCAGTAGTCTGTTTACCGGGGAGCTGTTTTTT.

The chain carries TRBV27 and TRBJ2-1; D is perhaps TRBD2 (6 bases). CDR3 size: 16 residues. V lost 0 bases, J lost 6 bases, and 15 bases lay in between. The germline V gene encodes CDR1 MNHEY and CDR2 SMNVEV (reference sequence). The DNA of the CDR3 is TGTGCCAGCAGTTTATCGCCAGCGGGCGCGAGCAATGAGCAGTTCTTC. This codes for CASSLSPAGASNEQFF.

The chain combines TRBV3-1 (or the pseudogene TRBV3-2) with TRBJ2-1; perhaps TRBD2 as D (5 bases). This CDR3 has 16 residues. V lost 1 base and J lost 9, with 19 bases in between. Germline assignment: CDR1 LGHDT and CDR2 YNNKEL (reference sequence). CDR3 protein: CASSQVLPSSAGEQFF. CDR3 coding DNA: TGTGCCAGCAGCCAAGTGTTGCCTAGTTCCGCGGGTGAGCAGTTCTTC.

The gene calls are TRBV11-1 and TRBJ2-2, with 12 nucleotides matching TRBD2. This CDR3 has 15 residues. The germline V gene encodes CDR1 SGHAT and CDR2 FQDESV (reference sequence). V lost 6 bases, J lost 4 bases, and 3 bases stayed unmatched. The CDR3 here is CASRPSGRATGELFF. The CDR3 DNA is TGTGCCAGCAGGCCTAGCGGGAGGGCCACCGGGGAGCTGTTTTTT.

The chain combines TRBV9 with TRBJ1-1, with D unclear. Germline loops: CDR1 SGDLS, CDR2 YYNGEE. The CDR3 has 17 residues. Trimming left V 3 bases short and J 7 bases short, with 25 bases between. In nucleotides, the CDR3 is TGTGCCAGCAGCGACCCCATCATAAGGACGCGGGCAGATGAAGCTTTCTTT. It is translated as CASSDPIIRTRADEAFF.

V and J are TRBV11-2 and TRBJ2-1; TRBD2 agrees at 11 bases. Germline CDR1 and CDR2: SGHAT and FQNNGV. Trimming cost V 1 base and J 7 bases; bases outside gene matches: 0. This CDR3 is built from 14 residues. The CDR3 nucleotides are TGTGCCAGCAGCTTAGTAGCGGGGGGGAATGAGCAGTTCTTC. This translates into CASSLVAGGNEQFF.

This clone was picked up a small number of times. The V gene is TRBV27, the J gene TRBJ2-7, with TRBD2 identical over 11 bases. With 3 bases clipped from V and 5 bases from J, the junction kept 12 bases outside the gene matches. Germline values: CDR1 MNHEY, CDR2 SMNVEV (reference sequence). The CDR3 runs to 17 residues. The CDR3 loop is CASSFLIAGGPGNEQYF. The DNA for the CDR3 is TGTGCCAGCAGTTTTCTCATAGCGGGAGGGCCTGGGAACGAGCAGTACTTC.

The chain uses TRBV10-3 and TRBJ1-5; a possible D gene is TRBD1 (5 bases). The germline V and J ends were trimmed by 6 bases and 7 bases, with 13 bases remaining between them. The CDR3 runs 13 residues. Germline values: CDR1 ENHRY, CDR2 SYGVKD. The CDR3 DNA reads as TGTGCCATCAGCGACGCGTACAGGCAGCCCCAGCATTTT. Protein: CAISDAYRQPQHF.

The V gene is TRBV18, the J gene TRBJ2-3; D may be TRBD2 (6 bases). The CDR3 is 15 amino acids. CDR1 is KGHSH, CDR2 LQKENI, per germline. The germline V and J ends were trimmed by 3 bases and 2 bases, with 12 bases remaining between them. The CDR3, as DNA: TGTGCCAGCTCACCGACCGGGGGTCTCACAGATACGCAGTATTTT. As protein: CASSPTGGLTDTQYF.

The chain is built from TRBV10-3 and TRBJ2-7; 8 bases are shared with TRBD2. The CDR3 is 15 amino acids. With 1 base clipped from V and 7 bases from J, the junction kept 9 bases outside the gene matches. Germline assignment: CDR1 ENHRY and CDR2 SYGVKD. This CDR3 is CAISEFRAGAGEQYF. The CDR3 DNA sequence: TGTGCCATCAGTGAGTTTCGAGCGGGAGCGGGAGAGCAGTACTTC.

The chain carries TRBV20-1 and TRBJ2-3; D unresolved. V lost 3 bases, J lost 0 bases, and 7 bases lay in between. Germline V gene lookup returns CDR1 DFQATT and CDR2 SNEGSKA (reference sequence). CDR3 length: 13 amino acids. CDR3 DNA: TGCAGTGCTAGTTCCCCGAGCACAGATACGCAGTATTTT. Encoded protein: CSASSPSTDTQYF.

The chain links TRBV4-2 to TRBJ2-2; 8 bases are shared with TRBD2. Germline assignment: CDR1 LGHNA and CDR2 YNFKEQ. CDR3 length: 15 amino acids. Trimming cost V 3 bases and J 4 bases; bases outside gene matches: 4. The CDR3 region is CASSQTGGATGELFF. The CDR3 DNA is TGTGCCAGCAGCCAGACGGGAGGGGCCACCGGGGAGCTGTTTTTT.

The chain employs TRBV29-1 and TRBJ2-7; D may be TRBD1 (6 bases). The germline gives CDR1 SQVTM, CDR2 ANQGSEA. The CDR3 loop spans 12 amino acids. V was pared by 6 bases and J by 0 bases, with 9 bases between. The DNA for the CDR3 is TGCAGCGTCGGGACACCCTCCTACGAGCAGTACTTC. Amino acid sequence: CSVGTPSYEQYF.